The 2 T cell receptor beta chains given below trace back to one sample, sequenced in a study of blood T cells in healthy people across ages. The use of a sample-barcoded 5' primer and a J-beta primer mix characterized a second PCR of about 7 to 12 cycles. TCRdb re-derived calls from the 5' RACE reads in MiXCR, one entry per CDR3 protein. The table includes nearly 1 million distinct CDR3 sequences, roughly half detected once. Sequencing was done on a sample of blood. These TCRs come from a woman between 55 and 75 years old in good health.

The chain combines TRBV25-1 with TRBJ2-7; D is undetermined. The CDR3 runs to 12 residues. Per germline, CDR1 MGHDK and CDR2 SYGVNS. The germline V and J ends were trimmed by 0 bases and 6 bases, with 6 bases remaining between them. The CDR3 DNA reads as TGTGCCAGCAGTGAATATCCGGGCGAGCAGTACTTC. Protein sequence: CASSEYPGEQYF.

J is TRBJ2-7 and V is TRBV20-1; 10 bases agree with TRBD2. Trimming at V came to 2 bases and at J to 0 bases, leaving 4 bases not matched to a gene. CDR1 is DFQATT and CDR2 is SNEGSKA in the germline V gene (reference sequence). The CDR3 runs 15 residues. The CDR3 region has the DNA TGCAGTGCTAGAATGACTAGCGGGTACTCCTACGAGCAGTACTTC. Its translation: CSARMTSGYSYEQYF.